What follows describes a single TCR beta chain. Its antigen is still unknown. Sequencing targeted expressed TCRB transcripts, as all isolated RNA had been reverse transcribed. The repertoire was sequenced with immunoSEQ multiplex PCR; TCRdb's copy has only in-frame clones and lacks some. Of 35,000 to 50,000 clones in the sample, approximately 48% were seen once. Trimming took 6 bases from V and 3 from J; bases not matched to a gene: 8. The germline gives CDR1 SGHAT, CDR2 FQNNGV. This CDR3 is 15 amino acids long. This record belongs to a study of beta chain features in type 1 diabetes. Overall study results and limits: PCR might favor shorter templates, but any such skew would affect patients and controls equally.

CD45RO/CCR7/CD25/CD127/CD95/CD27 sorting isolated CD4+ naive, central memory, regulatory and stem cell-like memory cells. The specimen sequenced was stem cell memory CD4+ T cells from blood. This chain uses TRBV11-2 with TRBJ1-2, with 9 bases aligning to TRBD1. The receptor was derived from a woman in her twenties or thirties in good health. The CDR3 region has the DNA TGTGCCAGCAGACCCGAGACAGGGGGTTACTATGGCTACACCTTC. Translated: CASRPETGGYYGYTF. The whole variable domain, filled in from reference TRBV11-2 and TRBJ1-2, reads EAGVAQSPRYKIIEKRQSVAFWCNPISGHATLYWYQQILGQGPKLLIQFQNNGVVDDSQLPKDRFSAERLKGVDSTLKIQPAKLEDSAVYLCASRPETGGYYGYTFGSGTRLTVV.